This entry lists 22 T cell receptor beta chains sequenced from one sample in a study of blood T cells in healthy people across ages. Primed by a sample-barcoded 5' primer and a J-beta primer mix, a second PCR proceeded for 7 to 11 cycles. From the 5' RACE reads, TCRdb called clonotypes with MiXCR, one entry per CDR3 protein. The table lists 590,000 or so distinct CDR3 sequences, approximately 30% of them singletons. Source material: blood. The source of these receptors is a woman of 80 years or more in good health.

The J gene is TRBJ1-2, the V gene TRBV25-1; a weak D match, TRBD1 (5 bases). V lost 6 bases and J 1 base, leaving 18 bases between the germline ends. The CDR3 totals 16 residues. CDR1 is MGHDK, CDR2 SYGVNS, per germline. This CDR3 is CASSPTGGQVNYGYTF. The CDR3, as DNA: TGTGCCAGCAGCCCAACGGGGGGTCAGGTTAACTATGGCTACACCTTC.

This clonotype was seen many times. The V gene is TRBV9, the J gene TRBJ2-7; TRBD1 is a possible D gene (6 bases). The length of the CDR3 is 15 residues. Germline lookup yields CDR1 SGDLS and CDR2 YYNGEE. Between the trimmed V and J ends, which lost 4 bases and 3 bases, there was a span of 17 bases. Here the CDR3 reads CASSRGTGSNYEQYF. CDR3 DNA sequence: TGTGCCAGCAGCCGTGGCACAGGGAGCAACTACGAGCAGTACTTC.

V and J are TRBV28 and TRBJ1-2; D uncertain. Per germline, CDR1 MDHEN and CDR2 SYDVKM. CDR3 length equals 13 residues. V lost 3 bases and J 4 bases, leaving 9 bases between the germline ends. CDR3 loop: CASSFRMGYGYTF. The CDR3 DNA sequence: TGTGCCAGCAGTTTTAGAATGGGCTATGGCTACACCTTC.

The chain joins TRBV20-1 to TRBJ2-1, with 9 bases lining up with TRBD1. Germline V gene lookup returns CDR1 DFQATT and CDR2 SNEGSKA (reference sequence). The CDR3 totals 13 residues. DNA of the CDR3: TGCGGTGGGGACAGGGAATTGAAAGAGACCCAGTTCTTC. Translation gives CGGDRELKETQFF.

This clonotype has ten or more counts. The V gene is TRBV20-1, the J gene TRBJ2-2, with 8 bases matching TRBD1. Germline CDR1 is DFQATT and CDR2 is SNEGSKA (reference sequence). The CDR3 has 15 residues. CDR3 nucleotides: TGCACCCTGGAGCCCCAGGGGGCAAACACCGGGGAGCTGTTTTTT. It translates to CTLEPQGANTGELFF.

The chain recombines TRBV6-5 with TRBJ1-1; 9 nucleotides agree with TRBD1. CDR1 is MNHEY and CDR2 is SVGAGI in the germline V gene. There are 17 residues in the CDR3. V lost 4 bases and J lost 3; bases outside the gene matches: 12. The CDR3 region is CASSSTGQGRFYTEAFF. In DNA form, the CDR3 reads TGTGCCAGCAGTTCTACAGGACAGGGGAGGTTCTACACTGAAGCTTTCTTT.

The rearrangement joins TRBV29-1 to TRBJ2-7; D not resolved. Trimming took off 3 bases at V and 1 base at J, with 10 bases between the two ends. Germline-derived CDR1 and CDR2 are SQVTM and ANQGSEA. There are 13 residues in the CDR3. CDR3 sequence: CSVEIGLSYEQYF. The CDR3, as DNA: TGCAGCGTTGAGATAGGGTTGTCCTACGAGCAGTACTTC.

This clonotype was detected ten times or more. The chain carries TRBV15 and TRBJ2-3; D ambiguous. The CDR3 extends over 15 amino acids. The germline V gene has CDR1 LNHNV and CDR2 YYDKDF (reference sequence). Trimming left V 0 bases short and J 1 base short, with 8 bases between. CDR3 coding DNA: TGTGCCACCAGCAGAGATCTCTTCGGCACAGATACGCAGTATTTT. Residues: CATSRDLFGTDTQYF.

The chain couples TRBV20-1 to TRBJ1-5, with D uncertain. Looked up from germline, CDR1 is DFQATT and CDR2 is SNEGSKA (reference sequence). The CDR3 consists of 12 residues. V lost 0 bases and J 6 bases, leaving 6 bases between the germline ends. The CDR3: CSARDRGQPQHF. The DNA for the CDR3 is TGCAGTGCTAGAGATCGAGGTCAGCCCCAGCATTTT.

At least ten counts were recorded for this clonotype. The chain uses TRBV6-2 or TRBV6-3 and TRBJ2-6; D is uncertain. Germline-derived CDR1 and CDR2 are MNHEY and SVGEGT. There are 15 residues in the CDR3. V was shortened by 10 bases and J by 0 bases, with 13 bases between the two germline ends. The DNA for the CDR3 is TGTGCCACCATACCTTACAACTCTGGGGCCAACGTCCTGACTTTC. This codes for CATIPYNSGANVLTF.

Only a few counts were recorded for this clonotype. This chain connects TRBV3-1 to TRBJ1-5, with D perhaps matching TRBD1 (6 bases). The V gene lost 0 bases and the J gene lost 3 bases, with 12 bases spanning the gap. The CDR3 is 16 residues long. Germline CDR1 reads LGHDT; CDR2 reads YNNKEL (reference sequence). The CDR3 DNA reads TGTGCCAGCAGCCAAGATATGGGGGGGCACAATCAGCCCCAGCATTTT. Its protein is CASSQDMGGHNQPQHF.

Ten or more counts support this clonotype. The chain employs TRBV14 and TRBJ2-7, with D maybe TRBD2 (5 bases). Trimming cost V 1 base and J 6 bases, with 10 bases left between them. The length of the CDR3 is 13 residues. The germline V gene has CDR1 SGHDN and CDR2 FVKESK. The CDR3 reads CASSQVRGSEQYF. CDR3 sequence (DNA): TGTGCCAGCAGCCAAGTACGGGGAAGCGAGCAGTACTTC. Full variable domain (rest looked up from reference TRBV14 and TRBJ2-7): EAGVTQFPSHSVIEKGQTVTLRCDPISGHDNLYWYRRVMGKEIKFLLHFVKESKQDESGMPNNRFLAERTGGTYSTLKVQPAELEDSGVYFCASSQVRGSEQYFGPGTRLTVT.

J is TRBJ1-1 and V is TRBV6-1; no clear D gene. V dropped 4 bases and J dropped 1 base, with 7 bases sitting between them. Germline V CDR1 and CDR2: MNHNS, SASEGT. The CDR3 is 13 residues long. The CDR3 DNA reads TGTGCCAGCAGTGGAGCAAGGAACACTGAAGCTTTCTTT. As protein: CASSGARNTEAFF.

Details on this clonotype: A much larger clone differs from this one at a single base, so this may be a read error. DNA of the CDR3: TGCAGCGTCGAGGGCAGCGTGAGGGTAGATACGCAGTATTTT. Its translation: CSVEGSVRVDTQYF. The rearrangement joins TRBV29-1 to TRBJ2-3; maybe TRBD2 (5 bases). The CDR3 length is 14 residues. Germline lookup yields CDR1 SQVTM and CDR2 ANQGSEA. The V gene lost 6 bases and the J gene lost 5 bases, with 18 bases spanning the gap.

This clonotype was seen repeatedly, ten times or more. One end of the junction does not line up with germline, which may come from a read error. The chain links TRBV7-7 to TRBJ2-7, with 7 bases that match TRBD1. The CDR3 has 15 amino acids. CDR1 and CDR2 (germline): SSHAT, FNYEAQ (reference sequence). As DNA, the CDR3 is TGTGCTAGCAGCTTAGGTGACAGGGATTCCTACGAGCAGTACTTC. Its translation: CASSLGDRDSYEQYF.

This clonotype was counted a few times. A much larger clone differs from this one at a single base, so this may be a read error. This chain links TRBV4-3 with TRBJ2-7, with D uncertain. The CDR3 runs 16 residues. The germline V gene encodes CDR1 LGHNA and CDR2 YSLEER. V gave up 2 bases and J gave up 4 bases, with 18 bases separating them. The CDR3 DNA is TGCGCCAGCAGCCAACAGGCCGTCGCCTTTAGTTACGAGCAGTACTTC. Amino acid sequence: CASSQQAVAFSYEQYF.

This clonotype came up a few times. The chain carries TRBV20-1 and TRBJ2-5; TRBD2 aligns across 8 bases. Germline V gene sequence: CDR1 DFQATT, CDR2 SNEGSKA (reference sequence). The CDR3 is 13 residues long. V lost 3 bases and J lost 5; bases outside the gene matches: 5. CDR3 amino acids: CSASLQRGETQYF. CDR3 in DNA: TGCAGTGCTAGCCTCCAGCGGGGGGAGACCCAGTACTTC.

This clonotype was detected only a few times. For the CDR3, the DNA is TGTGCCAGCAGCCAATCTGACCGGGAGCAGTACTTC. Encoded protein: CASSQSDREQYF. The rearrangement joins TRBV11-3 to TRBJ2-7; D is uncertain. Trimming shortened V by 5 bases and J by 7 bases, and 12 bases separated the two germline ends. This CDR3 is built from 12 residues. Germline V lookup: CDR1 SGHNT, CDR2 YENEEA.

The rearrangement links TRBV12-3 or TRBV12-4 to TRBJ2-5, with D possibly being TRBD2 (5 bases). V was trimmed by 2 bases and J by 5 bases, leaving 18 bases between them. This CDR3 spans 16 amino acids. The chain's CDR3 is CASSLPNSAHWETQYF. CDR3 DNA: TGTGCCAGCAGTTTACCCAATAGCGCCCATTGGGAGACCCAGTACTTC.

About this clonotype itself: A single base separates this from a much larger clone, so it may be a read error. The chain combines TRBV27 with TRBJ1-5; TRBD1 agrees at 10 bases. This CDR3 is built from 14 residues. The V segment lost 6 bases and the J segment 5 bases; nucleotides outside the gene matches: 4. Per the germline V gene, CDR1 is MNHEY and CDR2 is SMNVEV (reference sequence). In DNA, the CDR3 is TGTGCCAGCAGGGGGACAGGGGACGATCAGCCCCAGCATTTT. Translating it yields CASRGTGDDQPQHF.

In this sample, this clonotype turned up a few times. The CDR3: CASSPPSPGGLTPLHF. The DNA for the CDR3 is TGTGCCAGCAGCCCCCCTTCCCCGGGGGGCTTGACACCCCTCCACTTT. This chain uses TRBV6-5 with TRBJ1-6; D perhaps matches TRBD1 (6 bases). CDR3 length: 16 residues. Germline assignment: CDR1 MNHEY and CDR2 SVGAGI. Trimming removed 6 bases from V and 11 bases from J, with 23 bases in between.

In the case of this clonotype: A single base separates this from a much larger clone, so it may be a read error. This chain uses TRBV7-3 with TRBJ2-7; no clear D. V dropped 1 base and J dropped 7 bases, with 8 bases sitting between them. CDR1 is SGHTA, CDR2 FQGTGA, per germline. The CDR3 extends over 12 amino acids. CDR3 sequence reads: CASSLNGNEQYF. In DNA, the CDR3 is TGTGCCAGCAGCTTAAATGGGAATGAGCAGTACTTC.